This entry lists 14 T cell receptor beta chains sequenced from one sample in a study of shared clonotypes between healthy human individuals. TCRdb's table, derived via immunoSEQ multiplex PCR, lists solely in-frame clones and lacks some. The table lists about 320,000 clones, 80% to 90% of them singletons, with around 15% in the top ten. Sequencing was performed on memory CD8+ T cells sorted from blood. As to subset: CD45RO+ cells pooled with CCR7-negative TemRA cells. These TCRs come from a young man in good health.

This clone was seen a few times. J is TRBJ2-5 and V is TRBV7-9; D remains unclear. CDR1 and CDR2 from the germline V gene are SEHNR and FQNEAQ (reference sequence). The CDR3 covers 13 residues. V dropped 1 base and J dropped 3 bases, with 6 bases sitting between them. DNA for the CDR3: TGTGCCAGCAGCTTAGGGCCAGAAGAGACCCAGTACTTC. Residues: CASSLGPEETQYF.

This chain links TRBV4-1 with TRBJ1-6; no firm D call. CDR1 and CDR2 (germline): MGHRA, YSYEKL. There are 16 residues in the CDR3. Trimming shortened V by 0 bases and J by 0 bases, and 6 bases separated the two germline ends. CDR3 amino acids: CASSQEGGSYNSPLHF. The CDR3 DNA reads TGCGCCAGCAGCCAAGAAGGTGGCTCCTATAATTCACCCCTCCACTTT.

The gene calls are TRBV5-4 and TRBJ1-1; the match to TRBD1 covers 7 bases. This CDR3 is built from 14 residues. Losses at the gene ends were 6 bases for V and 6 bases for J; bases not matched to a gene: 11. From germline, CDR1 is SGHNT and CDR2 YYREEE (reference sequence). CDR3 residues: CASKEGQVSPEAFF. The CDR3 bases are TGTGCCAGCAAGGAAGGACAGGTCTCGCCTGAAGCTTTCTTT.

V gene TRBV30 combines with J gene TRBJ2-1; D unresolved. The CDR3 covers 13 residues. The V and J ends lost 0 bases and 2 bases respectively, with 5 bases between them. Germline lookup yields CDR1 GTSNPN and CDR2 SVGIG (reference sequence). For the CDR3, the DNA is TGTGCCTGGAGTGTAGGAGCCTACAATGAGCAGTTCTTC. Translation gives CAWSVGAYNEQFF.

V and J are TRBV30 and TRBJ2-5; D not resolved. The CDR3 contains 13 residues. The germline V and J ends were trimmed by 1 base and 4 bases, with 10 bases remaining between them. CDR1 is GTSNPN, CDR2 SVGIG, per germline (reference sequence). CDR3 loop: CAWSEVRPETQYF. Here the CDR3 DNA reads TGTGCCTGGAGTGAGGTGCGGCCAGAGACCCAGTACTTC.

CDR3 bases: TGTGCCACCAGCAGTTCACAAGCGATACCTTACAATGAGCAGTTCTTC. Encoded protein: CATSSSQAIPYNEQFF. V gene TRBV15 combines with J gene TRBJ2-1, with D uncertain. The CDR3 is 16 residues long. V was trimmed by 3 bases and J by 4 bases, leaving 16 bases between them. The germline CDR1 and CDR2 sequences are LNHNV and YYDKDF (reference sequence).

This chain connects TRBV25-1 to TRBJ2-5; weak D call: TRBD1 (6 bases). Germline CDR1 MGHDK, CDR2 SYGVNS. Trimming removed 3 bases from V and 2 bases from J, with 13 bases in between. The CDR3 has 15 amino acids. The CDR3 DNA is TGTGCCAGCAGTGACACTAGGACAGAACAAGAGACCCAGTACTTC. Translation gives CASSDTRTEQETQYF.

The chain is built from TRBV16 and TRBJ1-1; TRBD1 agrees at 7 bases. Germline V gives CDR1 KGHSY, CDR2 FQNENV. The trim removed 3 bases at V and 7 bases at J, leaving 11 bases unmatched. CDR3 length: 15 residues. In DNA, the CDR3 is TGTGCCAGCAGCCAGTTTTCAGGGGGTTTAGATGAAGCTTTCTTT. Protein: CASSQFSGGLDEAFF.

The V call is TRBV2, the J call TRBJ1-1; TRBD1 might be the D (6 bases). The CDR3 length is 13 residues. Germline V CDR1 and CDR2: SNHLY, FYNNEI. Trimming pared 7 bases from V and 1 base from J, leaving 10 bases between. The CDR3 region is CASNHRENTEAFF. The CDR3 coding sequence is TGTGCCAGCAATCACAGGGAGAACACTGAAGCTTTCTTT.

The chain employs TRBV20-1 and TRBJ2-1; D ambiguous. The germline CDR1 and CDR2 sequences are DFQATT and SNEGSKA (reference sequence). V was pared by 7 bases and J by 4 bases, with 8 bases between. There are 11 residues in the CDR3. CDR3 protein: CSDSHYNEQFF. As DNA, the CDR3 is TGCAGTGACAGTCATTACAATGAGCAGTTCTTC.

For this clone: This CDR3 is also generated by other DNA sequences in the sample. The chain recombines TRBV27 with TRBJ2-7; D remains ambiguous. The CDR3 spans 11 residues. Trimming cost V 4 bases and J 2 bases, with 3 bases left between them. Germline CDR1 reads MNHEY; CDR2 reads SMNVEV (reference sequence). CDR3 DNA: TGTGCCAGCAGTTCAGCCTACGAGCAGTACTTC. Its translation: CASSSAYEQYF.

This chain connects TRBV6-1 to TRBJ2-7; D remains ambiguous. CDR3 size: 14 residues. The ends were cut back, 6 bases at V and 0 bases at J, with 12 bases in the middle. The germline CDR1 and CDR2 sequences are MNHNS and SASEGT. This chain's CDR3 is CASSLDDNSYEQYF. In nucleotides, the CDR3 is TGTGCCAGCAGCTTAGATGACAACTCCTACGAGCAGTACTTC.

V gene TRBV28 combines with J gene TRBJ2-7; a possible D gene is TRBD1 (6 bases). Germline V lookup: CDR1 MDHEN, CDR2 SYDVKM. Deletions cut 3 bases from V and 0 bases from J, with 12 bases between. This CDR3 is built from 15 residues. CDR3 amino acids: CASSLVQGGSYEQYF. CDR3 coding DNA: TGTGCCAGCAGTTTGGTACAGGGCGGCTCCTACGAGCAGTACTTC.

The chain couples TRBV6-6 to TRBJ2-2; unclear D gene. The germline V gene encodes CDR1 MNHNY and CDR2 SVGAGI (reference sequence). This CDR3 contains 13 residues. With 3 bases removed from V and 2 bases from J, the gap between germline ends came to 4 bases. The CDR3, as DNA: TGTGCCAGCAGTTATATAAACACCGGGGAGCTGTTTTTT. This codes for CASSYINTGELFF.